The clone carrying this T cell receptor beta chain was found many times. This record comes from a study of blood T cells in healthy people across ages. Primers used in a second PCR of roughly 7 to 12 cycles were a sample-barcoded 5' primer and a J-beta primer mix. TCRdb re-analysed the 5' RACE reads in MiXCR, keeping a single row per CDR3 protein. There are about 930,000 distinct CDR3 sequences in the sample; under 35% occur only once, and roughly a tenth lies in the top ten. Germline V gene lookup returns CDR1 DFQATT and CDR2 SNEGSKA (reference sequence). The CDR3 length is 12 residues. The ends were cut back, 4 bases at V and 5 bases at J, with 12 bases in the middle. These records were also assigned to another study, of T cells of mothers and their children.

The chain employs TRBV20-1 and TRBJ2-7; D possibly matches TRBD1 or TRBD2 (5 bases each). Material: blood. This TCR derives from a middle-aged woman in good health. The CDR3 region has the DNA TGCAGTGCTACGAATGAGGGGAACGAGCAGTACTTC. It specifies CSATNEGNEQYF.